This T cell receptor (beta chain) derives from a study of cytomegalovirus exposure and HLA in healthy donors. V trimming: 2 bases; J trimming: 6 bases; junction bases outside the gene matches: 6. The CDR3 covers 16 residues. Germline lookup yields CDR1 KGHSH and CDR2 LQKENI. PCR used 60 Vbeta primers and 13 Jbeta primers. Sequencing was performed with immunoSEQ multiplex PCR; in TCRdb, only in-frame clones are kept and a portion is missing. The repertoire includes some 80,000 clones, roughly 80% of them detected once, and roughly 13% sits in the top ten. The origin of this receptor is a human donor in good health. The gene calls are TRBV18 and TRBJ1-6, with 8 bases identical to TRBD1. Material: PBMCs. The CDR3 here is CASSPWTGPSNSPLHF. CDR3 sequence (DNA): TGTGCCAGCTCACCATGGACAGGGCCCTCTAATTCACCCCTCCACTTT.